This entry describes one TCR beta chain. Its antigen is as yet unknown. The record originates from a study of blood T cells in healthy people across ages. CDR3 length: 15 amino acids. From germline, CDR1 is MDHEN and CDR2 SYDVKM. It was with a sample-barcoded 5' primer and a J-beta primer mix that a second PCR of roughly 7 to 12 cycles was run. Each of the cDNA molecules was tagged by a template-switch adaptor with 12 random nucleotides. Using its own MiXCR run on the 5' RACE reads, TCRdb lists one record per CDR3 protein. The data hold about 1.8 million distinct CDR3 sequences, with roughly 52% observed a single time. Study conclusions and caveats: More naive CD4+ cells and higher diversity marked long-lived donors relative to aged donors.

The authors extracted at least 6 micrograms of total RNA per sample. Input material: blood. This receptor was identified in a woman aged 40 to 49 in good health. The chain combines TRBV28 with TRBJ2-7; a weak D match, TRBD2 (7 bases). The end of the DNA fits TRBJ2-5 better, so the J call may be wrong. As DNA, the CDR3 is TGTGCCAGCAGTACCCCTCGGGGGGCGGGAGAGACCCAGTACTTC. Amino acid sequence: CASSTPRGAGETQYF.